This T cell receptor (beta chain) was sequenced for a study of early T cells in non-severe SARS-CoV-2 infection. Study-wide context: Chains were not paired, and sequencing was done on bulk RNA from unsorted whole blood. Study observations and caveats: VDJdb matching, biased toward anti-spike CD8 responses, missed private and CD4 specificities.

Attachment of unique molecular identifiers was made to individual cDNA molecules. TCRdb re-derived calls from the 5' RACE reads in MiXCR, one entry per CDR3 protein. The sample records some 77,000 distinct CDR3 sequences, about 13% being singletons. Only a few counts were recorded for this clonotype. Its antigen is undetermined. This CDR3 comprises 14 residues. Germline lookup yields CDR1 MDHEN and CDR2 SYDVKM. Between the trimmed V and J ends, which lost 5 bases and 1 base, there was a span of 11 bases. The sequence was obtained from an adult who was a healthcare worker with PCR-confirmed SARS-CoV-2 infection or an uninfected control (not recorded which). The chain is built from TRBV28 and TRBJ1-2; D may be TRBD1 (5 bases). The sample consisted of whole blood. CDR3: CASSHQTDNYGYTF. CDR3 DNA sequence: TGTGCCAGCAGTCACCAGACAGATAACTATGGCTACACCTTC.